This TCR beta chain appears in the sequencing data of a study of Ad26.COV2.S vaccination and SARS-CoV-2 variants (dated by TCRdb to the early 2020s). In the study overall: Donors in the vaccine arm were drawn from COV1001, a multicentre, randomized, double-blind, placebo-controlled phase I-IIa trial testing Ad26.COV2.S in healthy adults. Sequencing of the TCRbeta repertoire served to evaluate the specificity and breadth of SARS-CoV-2-reactive T cell receptors following Ad26.COV2.S vaccination. Participants in the trial were split at random into five groups of five each, receiving low-dose or high-dose Ad26.COV2.S once or twice, or else placebo on both occasions. Investigators remained blinded to trial group allocation during experiments and outcome assessment. Ad26.COV2.S was administered intramuscularly at a dose of 5x10^10 or 1x10^11 viral particles, either as one shot or as two shots given 56 days apart. A total of 32 samples were included in the TCR-sequenced set, comprising around 19 Ad26.COV2.S vaccine recipients, 5 placebo recipients and 8 SARS-CoV-2 convalescent individuals.

Study-level results and caveats: According to the authors, total T cell responses may have been underestimated by the TCR breadth and depth analyses. After vaccination, substantial breadth of spike-specific CD8+ and CD4+ T cell responses was reported. The study was not powered for comparison of responses between vaccine doses or regimens. Vaccine and placebo recipients had similar non-spike TCR breadth, a finding consistent with the vaccine containing only spike. Compared with placebo recipients, Ad26.COV2.S recipients showed higher spike-specific TCR breadth (P = 0.0014).

Comment on this clone: What antigen it recognizes has not been identified. The input lacks base qualities; no much larger clone sits a single base away.

The treatment or condition label on this specimen signifies: some 20 received Ad26.COV2.S at low or high dose, single or two shots; 5 received placebo; per-sample allocation not given. For vaccine and placebo recipients, repertoires were sequenced using samples collected on day 63 after the first injection. Between 29 July and 7 August 2020, Cohort 1b enrolled about two dozen adults aged 18-55 years at one site in Boston, USA. Ad26.COV2.S was a replication-incompetent adenovirus type 26 vector that expressed a prefusion-stabilized SARS-CoV-2 spike protein derived from the original Wuhan strain. The CDR3 measures 14 amino acids from cysteine to phenylalanine. CDR3 DNA is the only sequence kept; it has 42 bases, read in frame from the first base. V is pared back by 7 bases and J by 11 bases, with 23 bases lying between the germline termini. The germline V gene specifies MNHEY as CDR1 and SVGAGI as CDR2.

TCRbeta CDR3 regions were sequenced with the immunoSEQ Assay. After extraction, genomic DNA underwent amplification by bias-controlled multiplex PCR, followed by high-throughput sequencing. The authors processed their data as follows. To quantify the absolute abundance of each unique TCRbeta CDR3 region, sequences were collapsed and filtered. Usable DNA was measured by amplifying reference genes present in all nucleated cells, and TCRbeta template counts were normalized to that usable DNA to estimate T cell fraction. Repertoire TCRs were annotated as SARS-CoV-2-specific by exact matching of V gene, CDR3 amino acid sequence and J gene to a known reactive TCR set. The reference SARS-CoV-2 TCR set came from MIRA and was filtered for enrichment in COVID-19-positive ImmuneCODE repertoires, removing public or cross-reactive TCRs. Using the MIRA antigens, annotated TCRs were further analysed by specific ORF or by position within an ORF. Breadth was defined as the number of annotated unique rearrangements divided by the total number of unique productive rearrangements, and depth was defined as the summed frequency of the annotated unique rearrangements. Two-sided Wilcoxon rank-sum tests were applied when comparing TCR breadth between groups. The table was pulled from immuneACCESS by TCRdb, which kept in-frame rearrangements only. Such tables lose some clones; where checked, under half of the loss comes from unresolved V genes, and the rest has no known cause. V, J and clone size reflect that table, while D and trimming were determined from the DNA. In this sample the table shows hundreds of thousands of clones, 89% of which occur a single time. The top ten clonotypes cover nearly 1.5% of the sample.

The V gene is TRBV6-5 and the J gene is TRBJ1-1; no D gene call is confident. The sequence was obtained from a person aged 18 to 65 who received the Ad26.COV2.S COVID-19 vaccine or a placebo. Sequenced material: peripheral blood, taken in a trial of Ad26.COV2.S vaccine versus placebo. The bases read TGTGCCAGCACCCCGGGCCCGTCTAGCAGAGGGGCTTTCTTT. It is translated as CASTPGPSSRGAFF.